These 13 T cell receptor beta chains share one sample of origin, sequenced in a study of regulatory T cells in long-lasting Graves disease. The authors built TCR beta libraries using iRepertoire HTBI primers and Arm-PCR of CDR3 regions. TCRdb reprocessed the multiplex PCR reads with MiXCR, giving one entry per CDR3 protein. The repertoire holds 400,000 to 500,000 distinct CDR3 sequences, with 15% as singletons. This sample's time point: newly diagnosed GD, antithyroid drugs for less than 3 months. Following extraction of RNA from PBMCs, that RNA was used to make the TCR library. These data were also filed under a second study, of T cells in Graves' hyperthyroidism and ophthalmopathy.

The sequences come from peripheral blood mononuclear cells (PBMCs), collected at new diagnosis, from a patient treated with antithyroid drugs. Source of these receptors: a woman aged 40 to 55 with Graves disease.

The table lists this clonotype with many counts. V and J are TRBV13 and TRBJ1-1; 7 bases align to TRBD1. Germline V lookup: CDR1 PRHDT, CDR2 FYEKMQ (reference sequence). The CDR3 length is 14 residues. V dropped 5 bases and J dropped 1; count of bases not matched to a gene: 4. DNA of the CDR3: TGTGCCAGCAGCGGAGACAGGGAGAACACTGAAGCTTTCTTT. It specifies CASSGDRENTEAFF.

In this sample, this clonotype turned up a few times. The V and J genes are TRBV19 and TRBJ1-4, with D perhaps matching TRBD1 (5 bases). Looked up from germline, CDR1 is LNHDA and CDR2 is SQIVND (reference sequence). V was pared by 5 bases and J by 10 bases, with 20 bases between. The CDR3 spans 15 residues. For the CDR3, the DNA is TGTGCCAGTAGTGGAATCGGGACGGACTATGGAAAACTGTTTTTT. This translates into CASSGIGTDYGKLFF.

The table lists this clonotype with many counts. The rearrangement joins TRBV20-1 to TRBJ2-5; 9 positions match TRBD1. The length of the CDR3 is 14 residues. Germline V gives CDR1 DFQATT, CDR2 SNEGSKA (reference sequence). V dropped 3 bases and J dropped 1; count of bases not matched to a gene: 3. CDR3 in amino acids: CSASHRGLQETQYF. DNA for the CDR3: TGCAGTGCTAGCCACAGGGGGCTCCAAGAGACCCAGTACTTC.

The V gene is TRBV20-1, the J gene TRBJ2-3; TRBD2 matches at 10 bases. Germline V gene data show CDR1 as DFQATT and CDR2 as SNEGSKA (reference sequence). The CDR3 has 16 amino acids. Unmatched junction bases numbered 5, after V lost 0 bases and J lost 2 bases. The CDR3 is CSARDRLAGVTDTQYF. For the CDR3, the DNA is TGCAGTGCTAGAGATCGGCTAGCGGGAGTCACAGATACGCAGTATTTT.

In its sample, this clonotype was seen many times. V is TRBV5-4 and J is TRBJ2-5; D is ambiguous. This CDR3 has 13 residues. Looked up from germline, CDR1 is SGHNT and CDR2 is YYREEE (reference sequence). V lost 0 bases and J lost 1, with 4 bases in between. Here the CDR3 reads CASSLDTQETQYF. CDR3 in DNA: TGTGCCAGCAGCTTGGACACCCAAGAGACCCAGTACTTC.

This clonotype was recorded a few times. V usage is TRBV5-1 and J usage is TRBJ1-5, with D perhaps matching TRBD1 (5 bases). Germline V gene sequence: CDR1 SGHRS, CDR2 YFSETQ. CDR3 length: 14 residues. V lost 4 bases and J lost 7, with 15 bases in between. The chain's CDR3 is CASSIDTGGQPQHF. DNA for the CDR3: TGCGCCAGCAGCATAGACACCGGGGGACAGCCCCAGCATTTT.

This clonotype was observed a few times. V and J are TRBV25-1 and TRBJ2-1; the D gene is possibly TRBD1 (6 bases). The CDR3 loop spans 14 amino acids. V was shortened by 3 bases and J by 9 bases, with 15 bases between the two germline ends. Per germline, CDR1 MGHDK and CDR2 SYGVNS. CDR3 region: CASSDDRSSGEQFF. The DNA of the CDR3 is TGTGCCAGCAGTGACGACAGGTCTTCAGGTGAGCAGTTCTTC.

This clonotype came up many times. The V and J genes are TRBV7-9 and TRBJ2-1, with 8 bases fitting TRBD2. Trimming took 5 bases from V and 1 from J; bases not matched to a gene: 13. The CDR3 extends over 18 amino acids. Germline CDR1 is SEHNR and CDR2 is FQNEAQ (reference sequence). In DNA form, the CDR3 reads TGTGCCAGCAGCCTTAGCGTATATAGCGGGAATTCCTACAATGAGCAGTTCTTC. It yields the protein CASSLSVYSGNSYNEQFF.

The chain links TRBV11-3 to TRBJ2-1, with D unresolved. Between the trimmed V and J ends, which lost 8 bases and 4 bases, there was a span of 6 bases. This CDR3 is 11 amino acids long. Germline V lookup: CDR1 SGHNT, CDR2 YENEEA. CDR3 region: CASRQYNEQFF. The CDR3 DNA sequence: TGTGCCAGCCGGCAATACAATGAGCAGTTCTTC.

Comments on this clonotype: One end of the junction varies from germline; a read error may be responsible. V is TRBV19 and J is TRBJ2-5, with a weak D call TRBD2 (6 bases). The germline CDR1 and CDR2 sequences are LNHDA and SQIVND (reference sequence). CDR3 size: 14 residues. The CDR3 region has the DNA TGTGCCAGTAGTATAGGCGGGACGGCAGAGGCCCAGTACTTC. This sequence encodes CASSIGGTAEAQYF.

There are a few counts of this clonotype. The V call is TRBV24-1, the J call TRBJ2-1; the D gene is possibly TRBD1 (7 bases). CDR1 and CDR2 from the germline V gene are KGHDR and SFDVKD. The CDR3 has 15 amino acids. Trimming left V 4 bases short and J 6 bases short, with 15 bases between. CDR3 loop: CATSEAQGGGNEQFF. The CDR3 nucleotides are TGTGCCACCAGTGAGGCCCAGGGGGGCGGCAATGAGCAGTTCTTC.

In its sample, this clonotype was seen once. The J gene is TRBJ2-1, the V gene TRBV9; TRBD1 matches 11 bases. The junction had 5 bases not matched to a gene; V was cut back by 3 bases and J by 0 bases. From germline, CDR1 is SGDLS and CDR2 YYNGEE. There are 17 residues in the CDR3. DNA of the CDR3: TGTGCCAGCAGCGAGAAGGACAGGGGGCTCTCCTACAATGAGCAGTTCTTC. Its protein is CASSEKDRGLSYNEQFF.

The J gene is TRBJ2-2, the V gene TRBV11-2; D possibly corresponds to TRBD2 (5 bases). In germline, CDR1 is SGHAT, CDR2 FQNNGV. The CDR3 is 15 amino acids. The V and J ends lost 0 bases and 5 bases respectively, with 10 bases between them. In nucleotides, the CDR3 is TGTGCCAGCAGCTTAGAGTTTGGCGGGACCGGGGAGCTGTTTTTT. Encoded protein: CASSLEFGGTGELFF.